This T cell receptor beta chain was captured by sequencing in a study of radiation and T cells in renal cell carcinoma. Study results and limitations: Top tumor clonotypes rose in blood 2 weeks post-radiation, then contracted.

The CDR3 spans 16 residues. Trimming stripped 5 bases from V and 2 bases from J, with 17 bases between. CDR1 is SGHTA, CDR2 FQGNSA, per germline. Sequenced by immunoSEQ multiplex PCR; TCRdb stores in-frame clones only, minus some. The sample records 150,000 to 190,000 clones, about 91% being singletons. Time point in this sample: blood 2 weeks post-SBRT. Treatment meaning: 15 Gy SBRT to primary tumor, nephrectomy 4 weeks later. On this clone itself: What it binds is unknown.

This sequence was found in a woman between 45 and 60 years old with renal cell carcinoma. Sequencing used blood, obtained from a patient whose treatment included radiotherapy and nephrectomy. The chain joins TRBV7-2 to TRBJ2-3; D may be TRBD2 (7 bases). CDR3 sequence: CASSASRGGDTDTQYF. DNA of the CDR3: TGTGCCAGCAGCGCATCTAGAGGGGGGGACACAGATACGCAGTATTTT.